A single sample gave rise to the 31 T cell receptor beta chains below, sequenced in a study of blood T cell repertoires in COVID-19. Only in-frame clones appear in the TCRdb table, and some are missing; sequencing was by immunoSEQ multiplex PCR. The sample includes 130,000 or so clones, around 83% seen only once; the top ten take roughly 8%. Sequenced sample: peripheral blood. All receptors derive from a woman aged 55-69 years with acute or convalescent COVID-19.

The rearrangement uses TRBV6-6 and TRBJ2-7, with 9 nucleotides matching TRBD1. Trimming removed 6 bases from V and 1 base from J; junction bases left unmatched: 13. This CDR3 contains 17 residues. Per the germline V gene, CDR1 is MNHNY and CDR2 is SVGAGI (reference sequence). In nucleotides, the CDR3 is TGTGCCAGCAGGCGAGTACTTGGGACAGGGACTTCCTACGAGCAGTACTTC. Translating it yields CASRRVLGTGTSYEQYF.

The V call is TRBV21-1, the J call TRBJ1-2; TRBD1, as called in the table, went unchecked against the DNA. TRBV21-1 is assigned pseudogene status. The CDR3 is 15 residues long. The CDR3 nucleotides are TGTGCCAGCAGCGGCCGGGACAGGGAAGACTATGGCTACACCTTC. The encoded protein is CASSGRDREDYGYTF.

J is TRBJ2-3 and V is TRBV28; 7 bases are a match to TRBD1. Germline assignment: CDR1 MDHEN and CDR2 SYDVKM. J was trimmed by 1 base and V by 6 bases; bases with no gene match: 7. CDR3 size: 15 residues. CDR3 in DNA: TGTGCCAGCAGCCGCCCCACAGGGGGCACAGATACGCAGTATTTT. Its translation: CASSRPTGGTDTQYF.

V gene TRBV20-1 combines with J gene TRBJ2-1, with no clear D. V shed 3 bases and J shed 7 bases, with 7 bases lying between them. CDR3 length equals 11 residues. In germline, CDR1 is DFQATT, CDR2 SNEGSKA (reference sequence). The CDR3 region is CSASFENEQFF. The CDR3 DNA reads as TGCAGTGCTAGCTTCGAGAATGAGCAGTTCTTC.

The rearrangement uses TRBV30 and TRBJ2-7, with D possibly being TRBD1 (5 bases). V lost 7 bases to trimming and J lost 3 bases, with 7 bases between them. Germline V lookup: CDR1 GTSNPN, CDR2 SVGIG (reference sequence). There are 10 residues in the CDR3. The CDR3, as DNA: TGTGCCTCAGGGATCTACGAGCAGTACTTC. Protein product: CASGIYEQYF.

The genes are TRBV24-1 and TRBJ2-3; D not certain. CDR3 length: 13 amino acids. Germline CDR1 and CDR2: KGHDR and SFDVKD. Trimming pared 4 bases from V and 2 bases from J, leaving 6 bases between. This CDR3 reads CATSDLYTDTQYF. The CDR3 coding sequence is TGTGCCACCAGTGACCTCTACACAGATACGCAGTATTTT.

This chain joins TRBV9 and TRBJ1-4, with a possible D match to TRBD1 (6 bases). This CDR3 is 15 amino acids long. Germline CDR1 is SGDLS and CDR2 is YYNGEE. Trimming shortened V by 4 bases and J by 3 bases, and 13 bases separated the two germline ends. The chain's CDR3 is CASSPRGMPNEKLFF. CDR3 sequence (DNA): TGTGCCAGCAGCCCCAGGGGCATGCCTAATGAAAAACTGTTTTTT.

The chain links TRBV5-6 to TRBJ1-5; 12 bases fit TRBD1. J lost 6 bases, V lost 4 bases, and 8 bases had no gene match. There are 16 residues in the CDR3. Germline CDR1 is SGHDT and CDR2 is YYEEEE. In DNA, the CDR3 is TGTGCCAGCAGCCAAAGGGGGACAGGGGGCGTTCAGCCCCAGCATTTT. This translates into CASSQRGTGGVQPQHF.

Only a few counts were recorded for this clone. This chain links TRBV14 with TRBJ1-1, with D tentatively TRBD1 (6 bases). Per germline, CDR1 SGHDN and CDR2 FVKESK. The V and J ends lost 0 bases and 4 bases respectively, with 15 bases between them. CDR3 length equals 16 residues. The CDR3 DNA reads TGTGCCAGCAGCCAAGAAGGGAACAGGGATGGCACTGAAGCTTTCTTT. Encoded protein: CASSQEGNRDGTEAFF. Supplemented by reference TRBV14 and TRBJ1-1, the full variable domain reads EAGVTQFPSHSVIEKGQTVTLRCDPISGHDNLYWYRRVMGKEIKFLLHFVKESKQDESGMPNNRFLAERTGGTYSTLKVQPAELEDSGVYFCASSQEGNRDGTEAFFGQGTRLTVV.

V gene TRBV30 combines with J gene TRBJ2-3; 12 bases line up with TRBD2. V gave up 3 bases and J gave up 5 bases; unmatched junction bases: 6. The CDR3 has 15 amino acids. Per germline, CDR1 GTSNPN and CDR2 SVGIG (reference sequence). This CDR3 is CAWSASGGALDTQYF. CDR3 coding DNA: TGTGCCTGGAGCGCTAGCGGGGGGGCCCTAGATACGCAGTATTTT. The variable domain in full, with the rest retrieved from reference TRBV30 and TRBJ2-3, is SQTIHQWPATLVQPVGSPLSLECTVEGTSNPNLYWYRQAAGRGLQLLFYSVGIGQISSEVPQNLSASRPQDRQFILSSKKLLLSDSGFYLCAWSASGGALDTQYFGPGTRLTVL.

The V call is TRBV11-2, the J call TRBJ2-7; 14 bases are a match to TRBD2. This CDR3 region has 17 residues. V gave up 3 bases and J gave up 2 bases; unmatched junction bases: 6. Germline-derived CDR1 and CDR2 are SGHAT and FQNNGV. The CDR3 region has the DNA TGTGCCAGCAGCTTCGGGACTAGCGGGGGCCTTACCTACGAGCAGTACTTC. It translates to CASSFGTSGGLTYEQYF.

V and J are TRBV11-3 and TRBJ2-1; tentatively, D is TRBD2 (6 bases). Germline V gene lookup returns CDR1 SGHNT and CDR2 YENEEA. Trimming pared 4 bases from V and 3 bases from J, leaving 22 bases between. The CDR3 length is 18 residues. CDR3 residues: CASSYQAPLSGDYNEQFF. The DNA of the CDR3 is TGTGCCAGCAGCTACCAAGCGCCTCTTAGCGGTGACTACAATGAGCAGTTCTTC.

The chain employs TRBV7-9 and TRBJ2-1; TRBD1 matches 8 bases. V shed 0 bases, J shed 10 bases, and the junction held 5 bases outside the gene matches. CDR1 SEHNR and CDR2 FQNEAQ come from the germline V gene (reference sequence). This CDR3 is 14 amino acids long. CDR3 in amino acids: CASSLAPGGREQFF. The CDR3 DNA reads as TGTGCCAGCAGCTTAGCGCCAGGGGGCAGGGAGCAGTTCTTC.

This clone was detected only once. V gene TRBV7-8 combines with J gene TRBJ2-3, with TRBD2 matching 10 bases. CDR3 length equals 18 residues. V lost 0 bases and J lost 0; bases outside the gene matches: 6. Germline V gene data show CDR1 as SGHVS and CDR2 as FQNEAQ. The CDR3, as DNA: TGTGCCAGCAGCTTAGCCCTCGGGACTAGCGCTAGCACAGATACGCAGTATTTT. Protein sequence: CASSLALGTSASTDTQYF.

This clone was recorded only once. V usage is TRBV13 and J usage is TRBJ2-1, with 7 bases identical to TRBD1. This CDR3 region has 16 residues. J gave up 5 bases and V 5 bases, and 12 bases lay outside the gene matches. Germline lookup yields CDR1 PRHDT and CDR2 FYEKMQ (reference sequence). The CDR3 region is CASSLRGSRPDNEQFF. The CDR3, as DNA: TGTGCCAGCAGCCTCAGGGGGTCTAGGCCCGACAATGAGCAGTTCTTC.

The V and J genes are TRBV4-1 and TRBJ1-1, with TRBD1 as a possible D gene (6 bases). The V gene's germline CDR1 is MGHRA and CDR2 YSYEKL. V lost 3 bases to trimming and J lost 0 bases, with 14 bases between them. The CDR3 spans 16 residues. CDR3 coding DNA: TGCGCCAGCAGCCAGGGGTGGACAGTATTGAACACTGAAGCTTTCTTT. Protein: CASSQGWTVLNTEAFF.

J is TRBJ1-2 and V is TRBV28; 9 bases align to TRBD1. The CDR3 consists of 15 residues. With V trimmed by 2 bases and J by 4 bases, 5 bases remained unmatched. The germline CDR1 and CDR2 sequences are MDHEN and SYDVKM. CDR3 nucleotide sequence: TGTGCCAGCAGTTTACAGGGACAGGGACTCTATGGCTACACCTTC. Translating it yields CASSLQGQGLYGYTF.

In this sample, this clone turned up a few times. This chain uses TRBV27 with TRBJ1-3; D unclear. With 0 bases removed from V and 4 bases from J, the gap between germline ends came to 7 bases. The CDR3 is made up of 14 amino acids. Germline assignment: CDR1 MNHEY and CDR2 SMNVEV (reference sequence). This CDR3 reads CASSLSGQGNTIYF. DNA for the CDR3: TGTGCCAGCAGTTTATCTGGGCAGGGAAACACCATATATTTT.

The rearrangement joins TRBV6-5 to TRBJ1-1; tentative D call: TRBD1 (5 bases). CDR1 MNHEY and CDR2 SVGAGI come from the germline V gene. V lost 6 bases, J lost 1 base, and 9 bases lay in between. There are 13 residues in the CDR3. The CDR3 loop is CASSRVTNTEAFF. The CDR3 DNA reads as TGTGCCAGCAGCAGGGTCACGAACACTGAAGCTTTCTTT.

The V and J genes are TRBV13 and TRBJ1-6; 8 nucleotides agree with TRBD1. This CDR3 spans 23 amino acids. The V gene end was trimmed by 2 bases and the J gene end by 0 bases; junction bases not matched to a gene: 21. Germline CDR1 and CDR2: PRHDT and FYEKMQ (reference sequence). CDR3: CASSLRRTGKQKGTDSYNSPLHF. The CDR3 DNA reads as TGTGCCAGCAGCTTACGGAGGACAGGGAAGCAGAAAGGGACGGACTCCTATAATTCACCCCTCCACTTT.

The chain carries TRBV5-5 and TRBJ2-1, with D maybe TRBD2 (5 bases). The V and J ends lost 4 bases and 2 bases respectively, with 13 bases between them. This CDR3 is 15 amino acids long. The germline V gene has CDR1 SGHKS and CDR2 YYEKEE (reference sequence). The DNA of the CDR3 is TGTGCCAGCAGCCCTTCCCCCGGGGCCTACAATGAGCAGTTCTTC. Its translation is CASSPSPGAYNEQFF.

There are a few counts of this clone. This chain connects TRBV4-2 to TRBJ2-7, with 10 bases lining up with TRBD1. This CDR3 is 17 amino acids long. Germline lookup yields CDR1 LGHNA and CDR2 YNFKEQ. The V segment lost 0 bases and the J segment 0 bases; nucleotides outside the gene matches: 5. The CDR3 sequence is CASSQDLRTGGSYEQYF. The CDR3 nucleotides read TGTGCCAGCAGCCAAGACCTACGGACAGGGGGCTCCTACGAGCAGTACTTC.

This rearrangement joins TRBV28 to TRBJ1-2, with 8 bases lining up with TRBD1. Germline V gene sequence: CDR1 MDHEN, CDR2 SYDVKM. The junction had 13 bases not matched to a gene; V was cut back by 3 bases and J by 4 bases. The CDR3 has 17 amino acids. As DNA, the CDR3 is TGTGCCAGCAGTTTTTCAGGGGGCTTAAGGTTGTCCTATGGCTACACCTTC. It encodes CASSFSGGLRLSYGYTF.

The chain is built from TRBV4-1 and TRBJ1-1, with 7 bases matching TRBD1. Germline trimming cut 0 bases from V and 0 bases from J; bases unmatched to any gene: 10. This CDR3 contains 18 residues. The germline gives CDR1 MGHRA, CDR2 YSYEKL. CDR3: CASSQDQRAGQLNTEAFF. CDR3 nucleotide sequence: TGCGCCAGCAGCCAAGACCAAAGGGCGGGACAGCTGAACACTGAAGCTTTCTTT.

The chain combines TRBV5-1 with TRBJ2-1; unclear D gene. Trimming removed 0 bases from V and 5 bases from J, with 6 bases in between. The CDR3 runs 13 residues. The germline CDR1 and CDR2 sequences are SGHRS and YFSETQ. CDR3: CASSLGRNNEQFF. In DNA, the CDR3 is TGCGCCAGCAGCTTGGGCAGAAACAATGAGCAGTTCTTC.

J is TRBJ2-3 and V is TRBV11-2, with D tentatively TRBD1 (6 bases). Trimming cost V 8 bases and J 3 bases, with 15 bases left between them. Per the germline V gene, CDR1 is SGHAT and CDR2 is FQNNGV. The CDR3 length is 14 residues. CDR3 sequence: CASGPQGLTDTQYF. CDR3 DNA: TGTGCCAGCGGACCTCAGGGGTTGACAGATACGCAGTATTTT.

The genes are TRBV9 and TRBJ2-3; D is uncertain. CDR3 length equals 14 residues. In germline, CDR1 is SGDLS, CDR2 YYNGEE. V dropped 1 base and J dropped 3 bases, with 9 bases sitting between them. CDR3 sequence: CASSVFVGTDTQYF. Written as DNA, the CDR3 is TGTGCCAGCAGCGTATTTGTCGGGACAGATACGCAGTATTTT.

The rearrangement links TRBV28 to TRBJ2-3, with 9 bases lining up with TRBD2. V lost 5 bases, J lost 6 bases, and 12 bases stayed unmatched. The length of the CDR3 is 16 residues. CDR1 and CDR2 (germline): MDHEN, SYDVKM. The CDR3 loop reads CASSIGGGGYRDTQYF. The DNA of the CDR3 is TGTGCCAGCAGTATTGGCGGGGGGGGTTATAGGGATACGCAGTATTTT.

The rearrangement links TRBV20-1 to TRBJ1-1; no definite D call. The germline V gene has CDR1 DFQATT and CDR2 SNEGSKA (reference sequence). This CDR3 has 14 amino acids. Between the trimmed V and J ends, which lost 3 bases and 4 bases, there was a span of 15 bases. The CDR3 protein is CSASNPAWATEAFF. The CDR3 nucleotides read TGCAGTGCTAGTAATCCGGCGTGGGCCACTGAAGCTTTCTTT.

This clone was seen many times. This chain connects TRBV19 to TRBJ1-1; no clear D. Germline V gives CDR1 LNHDA, CDR2 SQIVND (reference sequence). The germline V and J ends were trimmed by 4 bases and 5 bases, with 17 bases remaining between them. The CDR3 runs 15 residues. As DNA, the CDR3 is TGTGCCAGTAGTACCTCCGACCTCGGAGGGACTGAAGCTTTCTTT. Its protein product is CASSTSDLGGTEAFF.

This clone was seen a single time. The V call is TRBV19, the J call TRBJ2-3; 11 bases align to TRBD2. Germline V gives CDR1 LNHDA, CDR2 SQIVND (reference sequence). The V segment lost 5 bases and the J segment 1 base; nucleotides outside the gene matches: 8. This CDR3 is 17 amino acids long. The CDR3 bases are TGTGCCAGTAGTCCTGAACGACTAGCGGGGCGCACAGATACGCAGTATTTT. It codes for CASSPERLAGRTDTQYF.